Below, one TCR beta chain is given with its context. Antigen specificity is unknown. This entry belongs to a study of CD4+ T cells in melanoma. Study-level results: CD8+ T cell, macrophage and B cell function reportedly correlated with neoantigen-specific CD4+ T cells. Diverse differentiation states were reported for melanoma neoantigen-specific CD4+ T cells.

The germline CDR1 and CDR2 sequences are SNHLY and FYNNEI. Between the trimmed V and J ends, which lost 3 bases and 5 bases, there was a span of 7 bases. The CDR3 covers 12 residues. Clones were sequenced by immunoSEQ multiplex PCR, and TCRdb holds only the in-frame ones, with some missing. Of about 110,000 clones listed, about nine tenths are singletons. This receptor was taken from a human donor with melanoma. The material sequenced was peripheral blood. The chain links TRBV2 to TRBJ2-5; unclear D gene. DNA for the CDR3: TGTGCCAGCAGTGAGGACGCGGAGACCCAGTACTTC. It codes for CASSEDAETQYF.